The present T cell receptor beta chain was sequenced within a study of T cell changes during pregnancy in multiple sclerosis. The germline gives CDR1 KGHSH, CDR2 LQKENI. This CDR3 spans 17 amino acids. The junction had 8 bases not matched to a gene; V was cut back by 3 bases and J by 2 bases. Produced via immunoSEQ multiplex PCR; TCRdb's table is partial and in-frame only. Of fewer than 50,000 clones listed, about 90% were seen once; the top ten hold 4.7%. The source of this sequence is a female donor in good health, enrolled as a control in a pregnancy study. J is TRBJ2-3 and V is TRBV18, with 10 positions matching TRBD2. Sequencing was performed on peripheral blood, taken in the second trimester of pregnancy. The DNA for the CDR3 is TGTGCCAGCTCACCGACACCGGGACTAGCGACCACAGATACGCAGTATTTT. Its protein is CASSPTPGLATTDTQYF.